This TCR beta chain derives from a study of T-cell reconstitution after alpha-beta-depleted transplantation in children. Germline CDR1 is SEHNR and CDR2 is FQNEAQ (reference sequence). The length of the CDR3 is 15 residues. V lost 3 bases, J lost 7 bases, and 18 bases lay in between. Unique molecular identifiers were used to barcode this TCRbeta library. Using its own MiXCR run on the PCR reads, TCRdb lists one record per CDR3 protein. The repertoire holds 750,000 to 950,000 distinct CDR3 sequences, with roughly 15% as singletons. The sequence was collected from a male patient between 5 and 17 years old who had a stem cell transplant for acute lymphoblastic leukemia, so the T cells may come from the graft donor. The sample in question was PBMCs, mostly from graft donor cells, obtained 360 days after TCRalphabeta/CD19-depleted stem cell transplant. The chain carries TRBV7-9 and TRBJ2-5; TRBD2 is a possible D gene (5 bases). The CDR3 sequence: CASSFPTGVVGTQYF. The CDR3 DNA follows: TGTGCCAGCAGCTTCCCCACCGGGGTAGTTGGGACCCAGTACTTC.